Listed below are T cell receptor beta chains from one sample, sequenced in a study of OX40 agonist ivuxolimab in advanced cancers. Using immunoSEQ multiplex PCR, the repertoire was profiled, and TCRdb retains in-frame clones only, with some absent. The sample records more than 75,000 clones, over 75% being singletons. Sequenced material: CD4+ or CD8+ T cells sorted from blood, taken in a trial of the OX40 agonist ivuxolimab. These receptors all stem from an adult with an advanced solid tumor such as melanoma, head and neck, liver or kidney cancer. Each CDR3 is given with its conserved first and last residue. A D gene is named only where the DNA matches it firmly. Clone size is stated in some rows and not others, as once, few, many or a class when expanded.

NA	NA	TRBJ1-2	TRBV27	16	CASSLSRGRGAAGYTF	TGTGCCAGCAGTTTATCAAGGGGACGGGGTGCAGCTGGCTACACCTTC
NA	NA	TRBJ2-4	TRBV7-2	13	CASSLTGENIQYF	TGTGCCAGCAGTCTTACCGGGGAAAACATTCAGTACTTC
NA	NA	TRBJ1-5	TRBV15	15	CATSRGQGSGQPQHF	TGTGCCACCAGCAGAGGGCAGGGTTCGGGACAGCCCCAGCATTTT
NA	TRBD2	TRBJ2-7	TRBV18	17	CASSPPASGVSSYEQYF	TGTGCCAGCTCACCACCGGCTAGCGGGGTCAGCTCCTACGAGCAGTACTTC
NA	TRBD2	TRBJ2-2	TRBV9	16	CASSVSLAGESGELFF	TGTGCCAGCAGCGTCAGCCTAGCGGGAGAAAGCGGGGAGCTGTTTTTT
NA	NA	TRBJ2-7	TRBV29-1	12	CSVEGGMGEQYF	TGCAGCGTTGAAGGAGGGATGGGGGAGCAGTACTTC
once	NA	TRBJ2-5	TRBV18	14	CASSLGEGRETQYF	TGTGCCAGCTCACTCGGAGAAGGGAGGGAGACCCAGTACTTC
NA	NA	TRBJ2-7	TRBV5-5	13	CASSFRFVGEQYF	TGTGCCAGCAGCTTTCGGTTTGTAGGCGAGCAGTACTTC
NA	TRBD1	TRBJ2-1	TRBV18	15	CASSPDRGSYNEQFF	TGTGCCAGCTCACCCGACAGGGGGTCATACAATGAGCAGTTCTTC
NA	NA	TRBJ2-1	TRBV10-1	16	CASSDPGRSPYNEQFF	TGCGCCAGCAGTGACCCGGGCCGGAGCCCGTACAATGAGCAGTTCTTC
NA	NA	TRBJ2-7	TRBV6-5	12	CASSEAASEQYF	TGTGCCAGCAGTGAAGCGGCTAGCGAGCAGTACTTC
NA	TRBD2	TRBJ2-7	TRBV23-1	14	CASTIRGDQLEQYF	TGCGCCAGCACAATTCGGGGGGACCAGCTCGAGCAGTACTTC
once	TRBD1	TRBJ2-3	TRBV5-1	18	CASSLAARGQGAVDTQYF	TGCGCCAGCAGCTTGGCCGCCCGGGGACAGGGGGCCGTAGATACGCAGTATTTT
NA	TRBD1	TRBJ1-4	TRBV5-4	14	CASSLQGRDEKLFF	TGTGCCAGCAGCTTACAGGGGCGGGATGAAAAACTGTTTTTT
few	NA	TRBJ2-7	TRBV11-3	12	CASSSYSYEQYF	TGTGCCAGCAGCTCTTACAGTTACGAGCAGTACTTC
NA	TRBD1	TRBJ1-4	TRBV19	15	CASSPGVTGNEKLFF	TGTGCCAGTAGTCCCGGTGTGACAGGGAATGAAAAACTGTTTTTT
few	NA	TRBJ1-1	TRBV19	13	CASRAREGTEAFF	TGTGCCAGTAGGGCCAGGGAGGGCACTGAAGCTTTCTTT
NA	NA	TRBJ1-6	TRBV10-3	13	CATRSEGRSPLHF	TGTGCCACTCGTTCGGAGGGTAGGTCACCCCTCCACTTT
NA	NA	TRBJ1-6	TRBV6-5	15	CASSYSGGTPETLHF	TGTGCCAGCAGTTACTCCGGTGGGACACCTGAGACCCTCCACTTT
NA	TRBD2	TRBJ2-7	TRBV4-1	15	CASSQAGGLIYEQYF	TGCGCCAGCAGCCAAGCGGGAGGACTCATCTACGAGCAGTACTTC
NA	NA	TRBJ2-5	TRBV18	14	CASSPTQGIETQYF	TGTGCCAGCTCACCAACACAGGGTATCGAGACCCAGTACTTC
NA	NA	TRBJ2-7	TRBV11-3	14	CASSLEGGKDEQYF	TGTGCCAGCAGCTTAGAAGGCGGGAAGGACGAGCAGTACTTC
NA	NA	TRBJ1-3	TRBV30	14	CAWNREGAGNTIYF	TGTGCCTGGAACAGGGAAGGGGCTGGAAACACCATATATTTT
NA	TRBD1	TRBJ2-7	TRBV4-1	19	CASSQRIRLGTGSAYEQYF	TGCGCCAGCAGCCAAAGGATCAGGTTGGGGACAGGGAGCGCCTACGAGCAGTACTTC
NA	TRBD2	TRBJ2-3	TRBV30	13	CAWTGLAMDTQYF	TGTGCCTGGACGGGACTAGCGATGGATACGCAGTATTTT
once	NA	TRBJ2-2	TRBV11-3	13	CASSQVVGGELFF	TGTGCCAGCAGCCAGGTTGTCGGCGGGGAGCTGTTTTTT
NA	NA	TRBJ1-2	TRBV6-6	15	CASTLVGQTNYGYTF	TGTGCCAGTACCCTAGTCGGTCAAACTAACTATGGCTACACCTTC
NA	NA	TRBJ2-4	TRBV13	14	CASSLGVTKNIQYF	TGTGCCAGCAGCTTAGGGGTTACCAAAAACATTCAGTACTTC
NA	NA	TRBJ2-2	TRBV11-2	15	CASSPTTANTGELFF	TGTGCCAGCAGCCCAACGACAGCGAACACCGGGGAGCTGTTTTTT
NA	NA	TRBJ1-5	TRBV19	15	CASLLTQGDNQPQHF	TGTGCCAGTCTCCTGACTCAAGGGGATAATCAGCCCCAGCATTTT
once	NA	TRBJ1-2	TRBV7-9	13	CASSWAGTPGYTF	TGTGCCAGCAGCTGGGCGGGTACCCCTGGCTACACCTTC
NA	TRBD1	TRBJ2-7	TRBV5-4	14	CASSLGQGPYEQYF	TGTGCCAGCAGCTTGGGACAGGGCCCCTACGAGCAGTACTTC
NA	NA	TRBJ2-3	TRBV5-5	17	CASSRQGLVERTDTQYF	TGTGCCAGCAGCCGACAGGGACTAGTCGAGCGCACAGATACGCAGTATTTT
once	NA	TRBJ2-5	TRBV20-1	11	CSAPRIETQYF	TGCAGTGCTCCTAGGATAGAGACCCAGTACTTC
NA	TRBD1	TRBJ2-7	TRBV2	14	CASNRGLASYEQYF	TGTGCCAGCAACAGGGGATTAGCCTCCTACGAGCAGTACTTC
once	NA	TRBJ1-1	TRBV29-1	12	CSVATRNTEAFF	TGCAGCGTTGCTACGAGAAACACTGAAGCTTTCTTT
NA	TRBD2	TRBJ2-1	TRBV18	14	CASSPGLDPNEQFF	TGTGCCAGCTCACCGGGACTAGATCCCAATGAGCAGTTCTTC
NA	TRBD2	TRBJ2-4	TRBV28	16	CASSWEGAGGRDIQYF	TGTGCCAGCAGTTGGGAAGGAGCGGGAGGGCGGGACATTCAGTACTTC
NA	NA	TRBJ1-2	TRBV7-2	13	CASSFDSSYGYTF	TGTGCCAGCAGCTTCGACTCTTCCTATGGCTACACCTTC